This T cell receptor (beta chain) was sequenced for a study of beta chain features in type 1 diabetes. Expressed TCRB transcripts were sequenced because the entire RNA isolate underwent reverse transcription. Profiled with immunoSEQ multiplex PCR; TCRdb holds only in-frame clones, not every one. Of about 650,000 clones listed, 9.5% to 15% were seen once; the top ten hold 0.095% to 0.15%. The CDR3 has 14 amino acids. The germline V gene has CDR1 SQVTM and CDR2 ANQGSEA. Trimming at V came to 6 bases and at J to 8 bases, leaving 15 bases not matched to a gene. Study-wide results and limits: There was a moderate but significant shortening of TCRB CDR3s in all four CD4+ subsets of Type 1 diabetes patients.

Points on this clone: Antigen: not known.

The chain recombines TRBV29-1 with TRBJ1-2; 7 nucleotides align to TRBD1. The sequence was obtained from a man in his thirties or forties with type 1 diabetes. The specimen sequenced was naive CD4+ T cells from blood. CDR3 sequence (DNA): TGCAGCGTCCCACTTAGGGACAGTCCGCTGGGCTACACCTTC. It is translated as CSVPLRDSPLGYTF. Full variable domain (outside the CDR3, taken from reference TRBV29-1 and TRBJ1-2): SAVISQKPSRDICQRGTSLTIQCQVDSQVTMMFWYRQQPGQSLTLIATANQGSEATYESGFVIDKFPISRPNLTFSTLTVSNMSPEDSSIYLCSVPLRDSPLGYTFGSGTRLTVV.